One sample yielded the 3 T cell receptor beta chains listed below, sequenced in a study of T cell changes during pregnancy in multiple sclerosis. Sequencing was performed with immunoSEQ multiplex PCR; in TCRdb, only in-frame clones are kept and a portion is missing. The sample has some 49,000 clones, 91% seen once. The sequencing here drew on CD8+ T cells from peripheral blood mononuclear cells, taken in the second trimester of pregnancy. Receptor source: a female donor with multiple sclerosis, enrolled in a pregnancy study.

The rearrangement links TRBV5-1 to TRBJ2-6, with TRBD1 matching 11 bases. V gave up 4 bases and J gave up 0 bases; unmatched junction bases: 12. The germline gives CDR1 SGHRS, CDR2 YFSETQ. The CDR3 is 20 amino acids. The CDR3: CASSTLDRGRVFSGANVLTF. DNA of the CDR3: TGCGCCAGCAGCACGCTGGACAGGGGGCGGGTGTTCTCTGGGGCCAACGTCCTGACTTTC. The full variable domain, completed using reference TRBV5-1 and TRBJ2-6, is KAGVTQTPRYLIKTRGQQVTLSCSPISGHRSVSWYQQTPGQGLQFLFEYFSETQRNKGNFPGRFSGRQFSNSRSEMNVSTLELGDSALYLCASSTLDRGRVFSGANVLTFGAGSRLTVL.

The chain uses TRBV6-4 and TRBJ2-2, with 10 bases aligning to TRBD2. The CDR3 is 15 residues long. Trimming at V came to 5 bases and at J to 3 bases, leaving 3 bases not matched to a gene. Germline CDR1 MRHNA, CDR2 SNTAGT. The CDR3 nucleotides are TGTGCCAGCAGTTACAGCGGGGGGGACACCGGGGAGCTGTTTTTT. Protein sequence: CASSYSGGDTGELFF.

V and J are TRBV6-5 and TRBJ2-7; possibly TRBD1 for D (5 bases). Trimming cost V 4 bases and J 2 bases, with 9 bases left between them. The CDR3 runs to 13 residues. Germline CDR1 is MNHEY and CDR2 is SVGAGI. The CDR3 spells CASSSGQTYEQYF. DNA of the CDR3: TGTGCCAGCAGTTCCGGACAAACCTACGAGCAGTACTTC.